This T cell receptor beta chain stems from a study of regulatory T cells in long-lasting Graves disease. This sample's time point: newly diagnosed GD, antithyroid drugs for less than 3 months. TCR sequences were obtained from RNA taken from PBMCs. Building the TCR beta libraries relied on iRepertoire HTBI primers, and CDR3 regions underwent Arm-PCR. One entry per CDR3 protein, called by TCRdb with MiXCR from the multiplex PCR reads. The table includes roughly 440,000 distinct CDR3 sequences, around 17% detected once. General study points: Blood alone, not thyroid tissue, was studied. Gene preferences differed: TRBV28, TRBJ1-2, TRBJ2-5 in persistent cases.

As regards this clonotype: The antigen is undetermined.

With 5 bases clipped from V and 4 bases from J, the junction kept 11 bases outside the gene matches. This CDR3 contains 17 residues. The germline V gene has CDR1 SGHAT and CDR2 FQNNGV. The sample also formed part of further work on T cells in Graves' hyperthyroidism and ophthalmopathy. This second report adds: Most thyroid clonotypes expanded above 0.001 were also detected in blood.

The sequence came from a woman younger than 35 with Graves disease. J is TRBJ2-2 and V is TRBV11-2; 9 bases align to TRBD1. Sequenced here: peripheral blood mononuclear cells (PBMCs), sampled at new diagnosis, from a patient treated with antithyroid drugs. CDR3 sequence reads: CASSPRSGTGFTGELFF. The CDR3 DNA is TGTGCCAGCAGCCCCCGAAGCGGGACAGGGTTCACCGGGGAGCTGTTTTTT.